The clone carrying this T cell receptor beta chain was detected many times. Its antigen is currently unknown. This entry belongs to a study of response to subunit inactivated influenza vaccine. General study points: That few new T cells are recruited by each seasonal influenza vaccination was the authors' suggestion.

TCRdb analysed the RT-PCR reads with MiXCR anew, one entry per CDR3 protein. This table holds roughly 160,000 distinct CDR3 sequences, approximately 11% found once. The sequencing here drew on non-naive T cells sorted from PBMCs, taken more than 35 days after vaccination. This receptor was obtained from a man in his fifties who received an inactivated influenza vaccine.

CDR3 in amino acids: CASSLEGQGFAEAFF. In DNA, the CDR3 is TGCGCCAGCAGCTTGGAGGGACAGGGTTTTGCTGAAGCTTTCTTT. The chain combines TRBV5-1 with TRBJ1-1; 9 bases fit TRBD1. Germline values: CDR1 SGHRS, CDR2 YFSETQ. CDR3 length equals 15 residues. V shed 0 bases, J shed 6 bases, and the junction held 6 bases outside the gene matches.